The rows below give T cell receptor beta chains drawn from one sample of a study of blood T cell repertoires in COVID-19. Assay used: immunoSEQ multiplex PCR; TCRdb lists only in-frame clones, some missing. The sample has some 96,000 clones, approximately 89% seen once. The sequenced sample consisted of peripheral blood. The source is a man in his fifties or sixties with active COVID-19. Both conserved end residues are part of each CDR3. D genes are given only for firm matches. The listing skips clone size in some rows; elsewhere it reads once, few, many or a size class.

D gene,V gene,clone size,J gene,CDR3 protein,CDR3 DNA
NA,TRBV29-1,NA,TRBJ1-5,CSAGEDGNQPQHF,TGCAGCGCAGGGGAGGATGGCAATCAGCCCCAGCATTTT
TRBD2,TRBV6-1,NA,TRBJ2-3,CASSGLAGVSTDTQYF,TGTGCCAGCAGTGGCCTAGCGGGGGTTAGCACAGATACGCAGTATTTT
NA,TRBV19,NA,TRBJ1-1,CASSIVLTDSPTEAFF,TGTGCCAGTAGTATAGTTCTTACGGACAGCCCCACTGAAGCTTTCTTT
TRBD1,TRBV30,NA,TRBJ1-2,CAWSASGQGPYGYTF,TGTGCCTGGAGTGCCTCCGGACAGGGCCCCTACGGCTACACCTTC
TRBD1,TRBV5-1,NA,TRBJ1-1,CASSRNRQGINTEAFF,TGCGCCAGCAGCCGGAACCGACAGGGGATTAACACTGAAGCTTTCTTT
TRBD1,TRBV3-1/TRBV3-2,NA,TRBJ1-2,CASSQATGGGGYTF,TGTGCCAGCAGCCAAGCAACAGGGGGCGGAGGCTACACCTTC
TRBD1,TRBV4-1,NA,TRBJ1-5,CASSQDGTGGSQPQHF,TGCGCCAGCAGCCAAGATGGGACAGGGGGAAGTCAGCCCCAGCATTTT
NA,TRBV5-1,NA,TRBJ2-3,CASSLARTSTDTQYF,TGCGCCAGCAGCTTGGCGCGGACTAGCACAGATACGCAGTATTTT
NA,TRBV3-1/TRBV3-2,NA,TRBJ2-1,CASSRASDEQFF,TGTGCCAGCAGCCGAGCTAGTGATGAGCAGTTCTTC
NA,TRBV2,NA,TRBJ2-4,CASSDRTGNLKNIQYF,TGTGCCAGCAGTGATAGGACGGGAAATCTCAAAAACATTCAGTACTTC
NA,TRBV6-5,NA,TRBJ1-1,CASREGLSTEAFF,TGTGCCAGCAGGGAGGGGTTGAGCACTGAAGCTTTCTTT
TRBD1,TRBV6-6,once,TRBJ2-7,CASSYQDRGSEQYF,TGTGCCAGCAGTTACCAGGACAGGGGTTCCGAGCAGTACTTC
NA,TRBV12-2,NA,TRBJ2-1,CASLRTSGFLNEQFF,TGTGCAAGTCTCAGGACTAGCGGGTTCTTAAATGAGCAGTTCTTC
TRBD2,TRBV5-1,NA,TRBJ2-2,CASSSRGGTDTGELFF,TGCGCCAGCAGCTCACGGGGGGGTACGGACACCGGGGAGCTGTTTTTT
TRBD1,TRBV27,NA,TRBJ2-7,CASSLRGQDLSYEQYF,TGTGCCAGCAGTCTGCGGGGACAGGACCTCTCCTACGAGCAGTACTTC
TRBD1,TRBV5-6,NA,TRBJ2-7,CASSLWGRTGGLYEQYF,TGTGCCAGCAGCTTGTGGGGACGGACAGGGGGCCTCTACGAGCAGTACTTC
NA,TRBV6-1,NA,TRBJ1-5,CASSEAGRGRNQPQHF,TGTGCCAGCAGTGAAGCCGGCAGGGGCAGGAATCAGCCCCAGCATTTT
NA,TRBV3-1/TRBV3-2,once,TRBJ2-5,CASSQKPSAGRWETQYF,TGTGCCAGCAGCCAAAAACCCAGCGCCGGCCGATGGGAGACCCAGTACTTC
NA,TRBV18,NA,TRBJ1-1,CASSPPSGVGSTEAFF,TGTGCCAGCTCACCACCGTCAGGGGTCGGATCGACTGAAGCTTTCTTT
NA,TRBV12-3/TRBV12-4,NA,TRBJ2-1,CASSRNSYNEQFF,TGTGCCAGCAGTCGTAACTCCTACAATGAGCAGTTCTTC
TRBD1,TRBV29-1,NA,TRBJ2-7,CSVEGSGGLYEQYF,TGCAGCGTTGAAGGGTCAGGGGGTTTGTACGAGCAGTACTTC
NA,TRBV30,once,TRBJ1-5,CAWSDSGQPQHF,TGTGCCTGGAGTGACAGCGGGCAGCCCCAGCATTTT
TRBD2,TRBV15,NA,TRBJ2-3,CATSRDAGGLDTQYF,TGTGCCACCAGCAGAGATGCGGGGGGGTTGGATACGCAGTATTTT
TRBD1,TRBV19,NA,TRBJ2-7,CASSSGTASYEQYF,TGTGCCAGTAGCTCCGGGACAGCCTCCTACGAGCAGTACTTC
NA,TRBV12-5,once,TRBJ2-6,CASGLVQGSGANVLTF,TGTGCTAGTGGTTTGGTACAGGGCTCTGGGGCCAACGTCCTGACTTTC
TRBD1,TRBV14,NA,TRBJ1-2,CASSQARGLGGYTF,TGTGCCAGCAGCCAAGCCAGGGGGCTCGGGGGCTACACCTTC
NA,TRBV5-1,once,TRBJ2-5,CASSLDTLQETQYF,TGCGCCAGCAGCTTGGACACCCTCCAAGAGACCCAGTACTTC
NA,TRBV11-2,NA,TRBJ2-7,CASSLRTALSYEQYF,TGTGCCAGCAGCTTACGGACAGCTCTATCCTACGAGCAGTACTTC
NA,TRBV7-9,NA,TRBJ1-1,CASSLSVSEAFF,TGTGCCAGCAGCTTATCCGTCTCTGAAGCTTTCTTT
NA,TRBV19,NA,TRBJ2-4,CASSTGGGKNIQYF,TGTGCCAGTAGTACCGGGGGAGGCAAAAACATTCAGTACTTC
NA,TRBV7-2,NA,TRBJ1-5,CASMRAGLNQPQHF,TGTGCCAGCATGAGGGCAGGACTCAATCAGCCCCAGCATTTT
TRBD1,TRBV6-6,NA,TRBJ2-5,CASSYLGTDKETQYF,TGTGCCAGCAGTTACCTCGGGACAGATAAAGAGACCCAGTACTTC
TRBD1,TRBV12-3/TRBV12-4,NA,TRBJ1-4,CASGQGKEKLFF,TGTGCCAGTGGACAGGGGAAGGAAAAACTGTTTTTT